This T cell receptor (beta chain) is from a study of blood T cells in healthy people across ages. V was pared by 1 base and J by 4 bases, with 11 bases between. The germline V gene has CDR1 SGDLS and CDR2 YYNGEE. This CDR3 is built from 14 residues. Primed by a sample-barcoded 5' primer and a J-beta primer mix, a second PCR proceeded for 7 to 11 cycles. Each CDR3 protein is one row after TCRdb ran MiXCR on the 5' RACE reads. The data show 1,100,000 or so distinct CDR3 sequences, 40% to 55% seen once. This rearrangement joins TRBV9 to TRBJ2-5; TRBD1 might be the D (5 bases). Sample: blood. This TCR was sampled from a woman aged 55-69 years in good health. CDR3 amino acids: CASSVNWGGETQYF. CDR3 nucleotide sequence: TGTGCCAGCAGCGTAAATTGGGGCGGAGAGACCCAGTACTTC.